These T cell receptor beta chains were read from a single sample in a study of blood T cell repertoires in COVID-19. The data were produced by immunoSEQ multiplex PCR, yet TCRdb's version contains in-frame clones alone and is incomplete. The sample lists a few hundred thousand clones; 92% were seen once. Sequencing was carried out using PBMCs or T cells enriched from blood (not recorded which). Receptor source: a woman in her thirties who had recovered from COVID-19. Both conserved end residues are part of each CDR3. The D gene is left open where the match is weak. Size is omitted from some rows. Given values are once, few, many or a class for expanded clones.

v_call: TRBV6-2/TRBV6-3
clone_size: NA
d_call: NA
j_call: TRBJ1-5
cdr3_nt: TGTGCCAGCAGTTACTCGGGGGGAGGTCGGCCCCAGCATTTT
cdr3_aa: CASSYSGGGRPQHF

v_call: TRBV7-8
clone_size: once
d_call: TRBD2
j_call: TRBJ2-2
cdr3_nt: TGTGCCAGCAGCTTACTAGGACTAGCGGGAATGGGGGAGCTGTTTTTT
cdr3_aa: CASSLLGLAGMGELFF

v_call: TRBV11-2
clone_size: NA
d_call: NA
j_call: TRBJ1-1
cdr3_nt: TGTGCCAGCAGCCCCCGTCGGCGGGTGAACACTGAAGCTTTCTTT
cdr3_aa: CASSPRRRVNTEAFF

v_call: TRBV28
clone_size: NA
d_call: NA
j_call: TRBJ1-4
cdr3_nt: TGTGCCAGCAGTTCCCGCCAGGGAGGCGAAAAACTGTTTTTT
cdr3_aa: CASSSRQGGEKLFF

v_call: TRBV27
clone_size: NA
d_call: TRBD1
j_call: TRBJ2-3
cdr3_nt: TGTGCCAGCAGTTTCCTAGGGGGCGCGGCAGATACGCAGTATTTT
cdr3_aa: CASSFLGGAADTQYF

v_call: TRBV3-1/TRBV3-2
clone_size: NA
d_call: TRBD2
j_call: TRBJ2-1
cdr3_nt: TGTGCCAGCAGTGGCCGTAGCGGGAGTCTATCCTACAATGAGCAGTTCTTC
cdr3_aa: CASSGRSGSLSYNEQFF

v_call: TRBV5-1
clone_size: NA
d_call: TRBD1
j_call: TRBJ1-6
cdr3_nt: TGCGCCAGCAGCTTCGTACAGGGGATTAATTCACCCCTCCACTTT
cdr3_aa: CASSFVQGINSPLHF

v_call: TRBV7-9
clone_size: NA
d_call: TRBD1
j_call: TRBJ2-7
cdr3_nt: TGTGCCAGCACCTGGACAGGGCTGAACGAGCAGTACTTC
cdr3_aa: CASTWTGLNEQYF

v_call: TRBV5-1
clone_size: once
d_call: TRBD1
j_call: TRBJ1-1
cdr3_nt: TGCGCCAGCAGGGAACAGGGGGGGAACACTGAAGCTTTCTTT
cdr3_aa: CASREQGGNTEAFF

v_call: TRBV10-3
clone_size: NA
d_call: TRBD2
j_call: TRBJ2-2
cdr3_nt: TGTGCCATCCGTGGACTAGCGGGAGGGATAGGGGCCGGGGAGCTGTTTTTT
cdr3_aa: CAIRGLAGGIGAGELFF

v_call: TRBV5-1
clone_size: NA
d_call: NA
j_call: TRBJ2-3
cdr3_nt: TGCGCCAGCAGCCAAGAAGGAGGTGGAGATACGCAGTATTTT
cdr3_aa: CASSQEGGGDTQYF

v_call: TRBV9
clone_size: NA
d_call: NA
j_call: TRBJ1-2
cdr3_nt: TGTGCCAGCAGCCCGACCTTTCAGGGTAACTATGGCTACACCTTC
cdr3_aa: CASSPTFQGNYGYTF

v_call: TRBV6-5
clone_size: NA
d_call: TRBD1
j_call: TRBJ2-7
cdr3_nt: TGTGCCAGCAGTTACATGGACAGGGAATACTACGAGCAGTACTTC
cdr3_aa: CASSYMDREYYEQYF

v_call: TRBV27
clone_size: NA
d_call: TRBD1
j_call: TRBJ1-5
cdr3_nt: TGTGCCAGCGGCTTACTCGGACAGGGCCGCAATCAGCCCCAGCATTTT
cdr3_aa: CASGLLGQGRNQPQHF

v_call: TRBV21-1
clone_size: NA
d_call: NA
j_call: TRBJ1-2
cdr3_nt: TGTGCCAGCAGCAAACGGGGAGTTGGTTATGGCTACACCTTC
cdr3_aa: CASSKRGVGYGYTF

v_call: TRBV7-3
clone_size: NA
d_call: TRBD2
j_call: TRBJ2-3
cdr3_nt: TGTGCCAGCAGCTCGGGCGGGAGGGCCCCAGATACGCAGTATTTT
cdr3_aa: CASSSGGRAPDTQYF

v_call: TRBV29-1
clone_size: NA
d_call: NA
j_call: TRBJ2-3
cdr3_nt: TGCAGCGGGGGGAGGACAGATACGCAGTATTTT
cdr3_aa: CSGGRTDTQYF

v_call: TRBV3-1/TRBV3-2
clone_size: few
d_call: NA
j_call: TRBJ2-7
cdr3_nt: TGTGCCAGCAGCCCAGATAGCGGAACCCTCTCCTACGAGCAGTACTTC
cdr3_aa: CASSPDSGTLSYEQYF

v_call: TRBV7-6
clone_size: NA
d_call: TRBD2
j_call: TRBJ2-3
cdr3_nt: TGTGCCAGCTCAGTCGGGGGGGGCACAGATACGCAGTATTTT
cdr3_aa: CASSVGGGTDTQYF

v_call: TRBV5-1
clone_size: NA
d_call: TRBD1
j_call: TRBJ1-1
cdr3_nt: TGCGCCAGCAGCTCAACGACAGGGCTCACTGAAGCTTTCTTT
cdr3_aa: CASSSTTGLTEAFF

v_call: TRBV2
clone_size: NA
d_call: NA
j_call: TRBJ1-2
cdr3_nt: TGTGCCAGCAGTGGGCCACAGGGCGAAGCTAACTATGGCTACACCTTC
cdr3_aa: CASSGPQGEANYGYTF

v_call: TRBV7-2
clone_size: once
d_call: NA
j_call: TRBJ2-5
cdr3_nt: TGTGCCAGCAGCTTAGCGATTATACCTGTCGGGGAGACCCAGTACTTC
cdr3_aa: CASSLAIIPVGETQYF

v_call: TRBV28
clone_size: NA
d_call: TRBD1
j_call: TRBJ1-2
cdr3_nt: TGTGCCAGCAGTTTTCTTTCCGGGACAGGGCTCTACACCTTC
cdr3_aa: CASSFLSGTGLYTF

v_call: TRBV19
clone_size: NA
d_call: NA
j_call: TRBJ2-2
cdr3_nt: TGTGCCAGTAGACGCGCGAACACCGGGGAGCTGTTTTTT
cdr3_aa: CASRRANTGELFF

v_call: TRBV7-6
clone_size: NA
d_call: NA
j_call: TRBJ2-3
cdr3_nt: TGTGCCAGCAGCTTAGTGCAGGGCGCAGATACGCAGTATTTT
cdr3_aa: CASSLVQGADTQYF

v_call: TRBV18
clone_size: NA
d_call: NA
j_call: TRBJ2-3
cdr3_nt: TGTGCCAGCTCACCATCCCGAGGGGGACAAGATACGCAGTATTTT
cdr3_aa: CASSPSRGGQDTQYF

v_call: TRBV7-3
clone_size: NA
d_call: NA
j_call: TRBJ1-6
cdr3_nt: TGTGCCAGCAGCTTAGGTGGACAGACAAGATATAATTCACCCCTCCACTTT
cdr3_aa: CASSLGGQTRYNSPLHF

v_call: TRBV5-4
clone_size: NA
d_call: TRBD2
j_call: TRBJ2-1
cdr3_nt: TGTGCCAGCAGCTTAGAACGGGAGGGCGAGCAGTTCTTC
cdr3_aa: CASSLEREGEQFF

v_call: TRBV3-1/TRBV3-2
clone_size: NA
d_call: NA
j_call: TRBJ1-1
cdr3_nt: TGTGCCAGCAAGGGGCTGGATGAAGCTTTCTTT
cdr3_aa: CASKGLDEAFF

v_call: TRBV2
clone_size: NA
d_call: TRBD1
j_call: TRBJ1-2
cdr3_nt: TGTGCCAGCGGGGGACAGGGAACCTATGGCTACACCTTC
cdr3_aa: CASGGQGTYGYTF

v_call: TRBV29-1
clone_size: NA
d_call: TRBD1
j_call: TRBJ1-5
cdr3_nt: TGCAGCGTTGGGACAGGATTTAATCAGCCCCAGCATTTT
cdr3_aa: CSVGTGFNQPQHF

v_call: TRBV28
clone_size: NA
d_call: TRBD1
j_call: TRBJ1-5
cdr3_nt: TGTGCCAGCAGTTGGGGACAGGGATCCAATCAGCCCCAGCATTTT
cdr3_aa: CASSWGQGSNQPQHF

v_call: TRBV5-1
clone_size: NA
d_call: NA
j_call: TRBJ2-1
cdr3_nt: TGCGCCAGCAGCTTGAACCGGGACTACAATGAGCAGTTCTTC
cdr3_aa: CASSLNRDYNEQFF

v_call: TRBV28
clone_size: NA
d_call: TRBD1
j_call: TRBJ1-5
cdr3_nt: TGTGCCAGCATCCACGGGGCAGGGGGCCATAGCAATCAGCCCCAGCATTTT
cdr3_aa: CASIHGAGGHSNQPQHF

v_call: TRBV14
clone_size: NA
d_call: NA
j_call: TRBJ2-5
cdr3_nt: TGTGCCAGCAGCCTCCAGCGGACAGCGTACCAAGAGACCCAGTACTTC
cdr3_aa: CASSLQRTAYQETQYF

v_call: TRBV5-4
clone_size: NA
d_call: TRBD2
j_call: TRBJ2-7
cdr3_nt: TGTGCCAGCAGCGGTCCCGGGGGGGCGCGTTACGAGCAGTACTTC
cdr3_aa: CASSGPGGARYEQYF

v_call: TRBV19
clone_size: once
d_call: NA
j_call: TRBJ1-1
cdr3_nt: TGTGCCAGTAGTATAGCGGCAGGGACAAACACTGAAGCTTTCTTT
cdr3_aa: CASSIAAGTNTEAFF

v_call: TRBV4-3
clone_size: NA
d_call: TRBD1
j_call: TRBJ1-1
cdr3_nt: TGCGCCAGCAGCCAGGACAGGGGGCAAGTGATCGCTGAAGCTTTCTTT
cdr3_aa: CASSQDRGQVIAEAFF

v_call: TRBV3-1/TRBV3-2
clone_size: few
d_call: NA
j_call: TRBJ1-1
cdr3_nt: TGTGCCAGCAGCCAAGCCCCGTACACGAACACTGAAGCTTTCTTT
cdr3_aa: CASSQAPYTNTEAFF

v_call: TRBV4-1
clone_size: once
d_call: TRBD1
j_call: TRBJ1-2
cdr3_nt: TGCGCCAGCAGCCAAGCCGACAGGGAAAACTATGGCTACACCTTC
cdr3_aa: CASSQADRENYGYTF

v_call: TRBV2
clone_size: NA
d_call: NA
j_call: TRBJ1-6
cdr3_nt: TGTGCCAGCAGGGCTACCGAGGGATCCGGTAATTCACCCCTCCACTTT
cdr3_aa: CASRATEGSGNSPLHF

v_call: TRBV11-3
clone_size: NA
d_call: NA
j_call: TRBJ2-3
cdr3_nt: TGTGCCAGCAGCTTAGCGACAGATACGCAGTATTTT
cdr3_aa: CASSLATDTQYF

v_call: TRBV2
clone_size: NA
d_call: TRBD2
j_call: TRBJ2-5
cdr3_nt: TGTGCCAGCATATTAGCGGGCCAAGAGACCCAGTACTTC
cdr3_aa: CASILAGQETQYF

v_call: TRBV11-3
clone_size: NA
d_call: TRBD2
j_call: TRBJ2-5
cdr3_nt: TGTGCCAGCACCGTTGGTGGCGGGGGGCCAGAGACCCAGTACTTC
cdr3_aa: CASTVGGGGPETQYF

v_call: TRBV18
clone_size: NA
d_call: TRBD1
j_call: TRBJ1-5
cdr3_nt: TGTGCCAGCTCACTGGACAGGGCGTACGATCAGCCCCAGCATTTT
cdr3_aa: CASSLDRAYDQPQHF

v_call: TRBV27
clone_size: NA
d_call: TRBD2
j_call: TRBJ2-7
cdr3_nt: TGTGCCAGCCAGGGACTAGCGGGTTCCTACGAGCAGTACTTC
cdr3_aa: CASQGLAGSYEQYF

v_call: TRBV13
clone_size: once
d_call: NA
j_call: TRBJ2-1
cdr3_nt: TGTGCCAGCAGCAACCTAGAGGGCGCCAACTACAATGAGCAGTTCTTC
cdr3_aa: CASSNLEGANYNEQFF

v_call: TRBV6-5
clone_size: NA
d_call: NA
j_call: TRBJ1-1
cdr3_nt: TGTGCCAGCACCCTCTTGAGGACTGAAGCTTTCTTT
cdr3_aa: CASTLLRTEAFF

v_call: TRBV29-1
clone_size: NA
d_call: NA
j_call: TRBJ1-2
cdr3_nt: TGCAGCGCCGACGAGCGGGATGGTGGCTACACCTTC
cdr3_aa: CSADERDGGYTF

v_call: TRBV12-3/TRBV12-4
clone_size: NA
d_call: NA
j_call: TRBJ2-3
cdr3_nt: TGTGCCAGCAGTTTTTCTAACGCGCAGTATTTT
cdr3_aa: CASSFSNAQYF

v_call: TRBV7-3
clone_size: NA
d_call: TRBD2
j_call: TRBJ2-7
cdr3_nt: TGTGCCAGCAGCCCGTCATTCGCGGGGGACGAGCAGTACTTC
cdr3_aa: CASSPSFAGDEQYF

v_call: TRBV7-9
clone_size: NA
d_call: TRBD2
j_call: TRBJ2-1
cdr3_nt: TGTGCCAGCAGCTTATCTAGCGGGAGTGGGAATGAGCAGTTCTTC
cdr3_aa: CASSLSSGSGNEQFF

v_call: TRBV7-9
clone_size: NA
d_call: TRBD1
j_call: TRBJ1-5
cdr3_nt: TGTGCCAGCAGCCCTGCGGGACAGGCTTTGGCGCCCCAGCATTTT
cdr3_aa: CASSPAGQALAPQHF